The clone carrying this T cell receptor (beta chain) was picked up one time. The germline V and J ends were trimmed by 4 bases and 5 bases, with 13 bases remaining between them. In germline, CDR1 is SGHRS, CDR2 YFSETQ. The length of the CDR3 is 13 residues. These data are taken from a study of T cell changes during pregnancy in multiple sclerosis. The assay was immunoSEQ multiplex PCR, and TCRdb's table has in-frame clones only and misses some. The data contain about 120,000 clones, approximately 94% of them singletons. The chain uses TRBV5-1 and TRBJ2-7; possibly TRBD2 for D (6 bases). Here the sequenced sample was peripheral blood, taken before pregnancy. The sequence came from a female donor with multiple sclerosis, enrolled in a pregnancy study. CDR3 protein: CASSPGDLHEQYF. CDR3 nucleotide sequence: TGCGCCAGCAGCCCGGGGGACCTCCACGAGCAGTACTTC.